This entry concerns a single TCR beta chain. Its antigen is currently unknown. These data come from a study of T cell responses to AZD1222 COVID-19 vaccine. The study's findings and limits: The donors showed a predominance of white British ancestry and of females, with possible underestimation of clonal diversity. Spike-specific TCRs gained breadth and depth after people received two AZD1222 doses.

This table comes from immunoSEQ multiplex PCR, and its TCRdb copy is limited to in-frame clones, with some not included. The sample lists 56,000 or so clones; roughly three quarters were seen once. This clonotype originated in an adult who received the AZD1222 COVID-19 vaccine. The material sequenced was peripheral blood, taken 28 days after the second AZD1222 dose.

CDR3 sequence reads: CASRWFAGANTGELFF. CDR3 in DNA: TGTGCCAGCAGATGGTTCGCGGGAGCGAACACCGGGGAGCTGTTTTTT. The chain has TRBV7-2 and TRBJ2-2; 7 bases map to TRBD2. The V and J ends lost 6 bases and 0 bases, in that order; junction bases with no gene match: 7. The CDR3 runs to 16 residues. Germline CDR1 and CDR2: SGHTA and FQGNSA.